The 31 T cell receptor beta chains reported below all come from one sample, sequenced in a study of blood T cell repertoires in COVID-19. Sequencing was performed with immunoSEQ multiplex PCR; in TCRdb, only in-frame clones are kept and a portion is missing. The data show roughly 45,000 clones, about three quarters seen once. The sample was peripheral blood. The receptors were gathered from a woman between 70 and 85 years old with acute or convalescent COVID-19.

The chain is built from TRBV7-2 and TRBJ1-1; 8 bases map to TRBD1. The V segment lost 1 base and the J segment 6 bases; nucleotides outside the gene matches: 1. The CDR3 runs 13 residues. Germline CDR1 and CDR2: SGHTA and FQGNSA. The CDR3 DNA sequence: TGTGCCAGCAGCTTAGTACAGGGGGCTGAAGCTTTCTTT. Translated, it gives CASSLVQGAEAFF.

This clone was seen only once. The chain carries TRBV10-1 and TRBJ2-6, with D perhaps matching TRBD1 (6 bases). This CDR3 contains 19 residues. Germline V CDR1 and CDR2: WNHNN, SYGVQD (reference sequence). V was shortened by 5 bases and J by 0 bases, with 20 bases between the two germline ends. The CDR3 DNA sequence: TGCGCCAGCAGTTCGGGACACTCCCGGGGAGCCTCTGGGGCCAACGTCCTGACTTTC. Protein: CASSSGHSRGASGANVLTF.

The rearrangement joins TRBV2 to TRBJ1-1; tentative D call: TRBD1 (6 bases). With 6 bases removed from V and 5 bases from J, the gap between germline ends came to 13 bases. Germline CDR1 reads SNHLY; CDR2 reads FYNNEI. The CDR3 consists of 13 residues. The CDR3 coding sequence is TGTGCCAGCAGGGGGGACACCAAGACTGAAGCTTTCTTT. It specifies CASRGDTKTEAFF.

CDR3 sequence reads: CASSPPGATKTQYF. The CDR3 region has the DNA TGTGCCAGCTCACCACCGGGAGCGACAAAGACCCAGTACTTC. The V and J genes are TRBV18 and TRBJ2-5; perhaps TRBD2 as D (5 bases). This CDR3 has 14 amino acids. Between the trimmed V and J ends, which lost 0 bases and 6 bases, there was a span of 11 bases. The germline V gene has CDR1 KGHSH and CDR2 LQKENI. Full variable domain (outside the CDR3, taken from reference TRBV18 and TRBJ2-5): NAGVMQNPRHLVRRRGQEARLRCSPMKGHSHVYWYRQLPEEGLKFMVYLQKENIIDESGMPKERFSAEFPKEGPSILRIQQVVRGDSAAYFCASSPPGATKTQYFGPGTRLLVL.

This clone was detected only once. The chain combines TRBV10-3 with TRBJ1-2; no firm D call. The CDR3 covers 15 residues. Trimming removed 10 bases from V and 0 bases from J, with 18 bases in between. Germline V lookup: CDR1 ENHRY, CDR2 SYGVKD. CDR3 nucleotides: TGTGCCACCCAGGAGGAGGGTTCCGCTAACTATGGCTACACCTTC. As protein: CATQEEGSANYGYTF.

This clone was detected a few times. This chain uses TRBV30 with TRBJ1-2, with D perhaps TRBD1 (5 bases). CDR3 length equals 13 residues. The germline V and J ends were trimmed by 2 bases and 7 bases, with 14 bases remaining between them. Germline V CDR1 and CDR2: GTSNPN, SVGIG (reference sequence). This CDR3 is CAWSRQGLSGYTF. In nucleotides, the CDR3 is TGTGCCTGGAGTAGGCAGGGTCTAAGTGGCTACACCTTC.

The rearrangement uses TRBV3-1 (or the pseudogene TRBV3-2) and TRBJ1-4; D gene uncertain. The CDR3 totals 12 residues. Germline V lookup: CDR1 LGHDT, CDR2 YNNKEL (reference sequence). Trimming removed 4 bases from V and 8 bases from J, with 8 bases in between. This chain's CDR3 is CASSLTREKLFF. For the CDR3, the DNA is TGTGCCAGCAGCCTGACACGGGAAAAACTGTTTTTT.

The rearrangement uses TRBV5-4 and TRBJ2-7; 8 bases map to TRBD1. This CDR3 contains 14 residues. V trimming: 4 bases; J trimming: 4 bases; junction bases outside the gene matches: 7. CDR1 is SGHNT and CDR2 is YYREEE in the germline V gene (reference sequence). The CDR3 region is CASSGPGQEYEQYF. The DNA for the CDR3 is TGTGCCAGCAGCGGACCGGGACAGGAGTACGAGCAGTACTTC. Combining the CDR3 with reference TRBV5-4 and TRBJ2-7 gives the whole variable domain ETGVTQSPTHLIKTRGQQVTLRCSSQSGHNTVSWYQQALGQGPQFIFQYYREEENGRGNFPPRFSGLQFPNYSSELNVNALELDDSALYLCASSGPGQEYEQYFGPGTRLTVT.

The V call is TRBV5-6, the J call TRBJ1-5; D uncertain. This CDR3 comprises 13 residues. V dropped 4 bases and J dropped 5 bases, with 10 bases sitting between them. Per the germline V gene, CDR1 is SGHDT and CDR2 is YYEEEE. The CDR3 region is CASSRDTDQPQHF. CDR3 bases: TGTGCCAGCAGCCGTGACACCGATCAGCCCCAGCATTTT.

The rearrangement links TRBV19 to TRBJ1-2; 9 bases are a match to TRBD1. This CDR3 contains 15 residues. The trim removed 3 bases at V and 3 bases at J, leaving 5 bases unmatched. CDR1 is LNHDA, CDR2 SQIVND, per germline (reference sequence). The CDR3 bases are TGTGCCAGTAGTATTGGACAGGGGCCCTACTATGGCTACACCTTC. Protein sequence: CASSIGQGPYYGYTF.

V gene TRBV29-1 combines with J gene TRBJ2-7; D is possibly TRBD1 (7 bases). The CDR3 extends over 14 amino acids. V dropped 0 bases and J dropped 0 bases, with 9 bases sitting between them. From germline, CDR1 is SQVTM and CDR2 ANQGSEA. This CDR3 reads CSVEDRGVSYEQYF. The CDR3 coding sequence is TGCAGCGTTGAAGACAGGGGGGTCTCCTACGAGCAGTACTTC.

J is TRBJ2-7 and V is TRBV5-4; D perhaps matches TRBD2 (6 bases). Deletions cut 3 bases from V and 2 bases from J, with 15 bases between. The CDR3 runs 15 residues. In germline, CDR1 is SGHNT, CDR2 YYREEE (reference sequence). The CDR3 here is CASSYGTPNAYEQYF. CDR3 bases: TGTGCCAGCAGCTATGGGACTCCAAACGCCTACGAGCAGTACTTC.

CDR3 nucleotides: TGTGCCAGCAGCTTCCCCCATGCGGGAGGGTCCTACAATGAGCAGTTCTTC. Residues: CASSFPHAGGSYNEQFF. V is TRBV21-1 and J is TRBJ2-1; no check of the table's D call, TRBD2, against the DNA was made. TRBV21-1 is marked as a pseudogene. The CDR3 spans 17 residues.

Remarks on this clone: At the DNA level, this CDR3 is encoded by other sequences in the same sample as well. V is TRBV5-5 and J is TRBJ2-2; D remains ambiguous. CDR3 length equals 13 residues. Trimming took off 1 base at V and 3 bases at J, with 4 bases between the two ends. CDR1 and CDR2 (germline): SGHKS, YYEKEE (reference sequence). CDR3 coding DNA: TGTGCCAGCAGCTTGATAGACACCGGGGAGCTGTTTTTT. Amino acids: CASSLIDTGELFF.

This chain connects TRBV12-5 to TRBJ1-1, with 7 bases fitting TRBD1. CDR3 length: 14 residues. From germline, CDR1 is LGHNT and CDR2 FRNRAP. Trimming at V came to 7 bases and at J to 1 base, leaving 6 bases not matched to a gene. The CDR3 bases are TGTGCTAGTGCCCAGACAGGGCGGAACACTGAAGCTTTCTTT. It yields the protein CASAQTGRNTEAFF. The variable domain in full, with the rest retrieved from reference TRBV12-5 and TRBJ1-1, is DARVTQTPRHKVTEMGQEVTMRCQPILGHNTVFWYRQTMMQGLELLAYFRNRAPLDDSGMPKDRFSAEMPDATLATLKIQPSEPRDSAVYFCASAQTGRNTEAFFGQGTRLTVV.

V gene TRBV30 combines with J gene TRBJ1-5; D call uncertain. The length of the CDR3 is 13 residues. CDR1 is GTSNPN and CDR2 is SVGIG in the germline V gene (reference sequence). Trimming took off 3 bases at V and 5 bases at J, with 11 bases between the two ends. The CDR3 DNA is TGTGCCTGGAGCTTAGGCCGGGATCAGCCCCAGCATTTT. Amino acids: CAWSLGRDQPQHF.

This sequence joins TRBV27 and TRBJ1-2, with TRBD1 identical over 9 bases. Germline loops: CDR1 MNHEY, CDR2 SMNVEV (reference sequence). The CDR3 is 13 residues long. V was pared by 5 bases and J by 4 bases, with 2 bases of the junction left unmatched. The CDR3 loop reads CASSADRGYGYTF. The CDR3 region has the DNA TGTGCCAGCAGTGCGGACAGGGGCTATGGCTACACCTTC.

This clone showed up just a few times. The chain couples TRBV2 to TRBJ1-6; 10 bases align to TRBD1. The germline CDR1 and CDR2 sequences are SNHLY and FYNNEI. The CDR3 extends over 16 amino acids. V lost 6 bases and J lost 3; bases outside the gene matches: 5. For the CDR3, the DNA is TGTGCCAGCAGGTCGGACAGGGGGTTCTATAATTCACCCCTCCACTTT. As protein: CASRSDRGFYNSPLHF.

The CDR3 DNA sequence: TGTGCCAGCAGCTTAAACGCTGGCAATTCACCCCTCCACTTT. Protein product: CASSLNAGNSPLHF. J is TRBJ1-6 and V is TRBV7-3; D is undetermined. There are 14 residues in the CDR3. V lost 1 base and J lost 7, with 8 bases in between. Germline V gene data show CDR1 as SGHTA and CDR2 as FQGTGA.

The rearrangement links TRBV27 to TRBJ1-2; D gene ambiguous. Germline V CDR1 and CDR2: MNHEY, SMNVEV (reference sequence). The CDR3 runs to 14 residues. Trimming cost V 5 bases and J 5 bases, with 15 bases left between them. CDR3 protein: CASSPLVGPYGYTF. The CDR3 DNA follows: TGTGCCAGCAGTCCCCTAGTGGGTCCTTATGGCTACACCTTC.

This chain uses TRBV5-4 with TRBJ2-1; 11 bases line up with TRBD2. Germline values: CDR1 SGHNT, CDR2 YYREEE (reference sequence). V lost 0 bases and J lost 4; bases outside the gene matches: 0. This CDR3 is 15 amino acids long. The CDR3 bases are TGTGCCAGCAGCTTGGCTAGCGGGAGGTACAATGAGCAGTTCTTC. Protein: CASSLASGRYNEQFF.

The chain carries TRBV13 and TRBJ2-2; TRBD2 matches at 9 bases. V dropped 5 bases and J dropped 4; count of bases not matched to a gene: 5. Germline CDR1 and CDR2: PRHDT and FYEKMQ (reference sequence). This CDR3 has 15 amino acids. In DNA, the CDR3 is TGTGCCAGCAGCGTGACTAGCGGTGTCACCGGGGAGCTGTTTTTT. Its protein is CASSVTSGVTGELFF.

The genes are TRBV27 and TRBJ2-2; D possibly corresponds to TRBD2 (7 bases). Germline CDR1 is MNHEY and CDR2 is SMNVEV (reference sequence). V gave up 6 bases and J gave up 3 bases, with 11 bases separating them. This CDR3 comprises 14 residues. This CDR3 reads CASRLGGHTGELFF. DNA for the CDR3: TGTGCCAGCAGGCTGGGGGGGCACACCGGGGAGCTGTTTTTT.

The rearrangement joins TRBV9 to TRBJ1-1, with 7 nucleotides matching TRBD1. Trimming took 4 bases from V and 7 from J; bases not matched to a gene: 7. This CDR3 is 13 amino acids long. CDR1 and CDR2 (germline): SGDLS, YYNGEE. The CDR3 loop is CASSRDSNSEAFF. DNA for the CDR3: TGTGCCAGCAGCCGGGACAGCAATAGTGAAGCTTTCTTT.

The J gene is TRBJ1-2, the V gene TRBV19, with a possible D match to TRBD1 (6 bases). The V and J ends lost 3 bases and 1 base respectively, with 15 bases between them. The germline V gene encodes CDR1 LNHDA and CDR2 SQIVND (reference sequence). The CDR3 extends over 16 amino acids. The chain's CDR3 is CASSIPGTLLNYGYTF. CDR3 sequence (DNA): TGTGCCAGTAGTATTCCCGGGACACTTCTTAACTATGGCTACACCTTC.

The table lists this clone with a few counts. The chain carries TRBV6-2 or TRBV6-3 and TRBJ2-2; 9 positions match TRBD1. The trim removed 3 bases at V and 5 bases at J, leaving 10 bases unmatched. The germline V gene encodes CDR1 MNHEY and CDR2 SVGEGT. The CDR3 runs to 17 residues. The DNA of the CDR3 is TGTGCCAGCAGTTATTCCACAGGGGGCGCCCGGACCGGGGAGCTGTTTTTT. As protein: CASSYSTGGARTGELFF.

The gene calls are TRBV3-1 (or the pseudogene TRBV3-2) and TRBJ1-1; maybe TRBD1 (5 bases). Germline V gene sequence: CDR1 LGHDT, CDR2 YNNKEL (reference sequence). V was cut by 0 bases and J by 1 base, with 9 bases left in between. The CDR3 has 15 residues. CDR3 region: CASSQEGGGNTEAFF. CDR3 sequence (DNA): TGTGCCAGCAGCCAAGAGGGGGGAGGGAACACTGAAGCTTTCTTT.

The V gene is TRBV4-1, the J gene TRBJ2-2; 10 nucleotides match TRBD2. CDR3 length: 16 amino acids. With V trimmed by 0 bases and J by 6 bases, 4 bases remained unmatched. Looked up from germline, CDR1 is MGHRA and CDR2 is YSYEKL. The CDR3 nucleotides read TGCGCCAGCAGCCAAGAGAGCGGGAGGGGCGCCGGGGAGCTGTTTTTT. Translating gives CASSQESGRGAGELFF.

CDR3 region: CASSVEGATNEKLFF. As DNA, the CDR3 is TGTGCCAGCAGCGTAGAGGGGGCGACTAATGAAAAACTGTTTTTT. The chain couples TRBV9 to TRBJ1-4; 7 bases are shared with TRBD1. Germline V CDR1 and CDR2: SGDLS, YYNGEE. CDR3 length equals 15 residues. V shed 0 bases and J 2 bases; nucleotides not matched to a gene: 1.

The chain employs TRBV28 and TRBJ1-2; D remains ambiguous. The CDR3 extends over 13 amino acids. Looked up from germline, CDR1 is MDHEN and CDR2 is SYDVKM. Trimming shortened V by 6 bases and J by 6 bases, and 14 bases separated the two germline ends. The CDR3 sequence is CASSTTRQHGYTF. Written as DNA, the CDR3 is TGTGCCAGCAGCACGACCAGGCAGCATGGCTACACCTTC.

This chain joins TRBV7-8 and TRBJ1-6; D is undetermined. V shed 3 bases and J shed 5 bases, with 8 bases lying between them. Germline CDR1 reads SGHVS; CDR2 reads FQNEAQ. The CDR3 totals 14 residues. CDR3 DNA sequence: TGTGCCAGCAGCTTGGCAGCGAATAATTCACCCCTCCACTTT. Amino acids: CASSLAANNSPLHF.